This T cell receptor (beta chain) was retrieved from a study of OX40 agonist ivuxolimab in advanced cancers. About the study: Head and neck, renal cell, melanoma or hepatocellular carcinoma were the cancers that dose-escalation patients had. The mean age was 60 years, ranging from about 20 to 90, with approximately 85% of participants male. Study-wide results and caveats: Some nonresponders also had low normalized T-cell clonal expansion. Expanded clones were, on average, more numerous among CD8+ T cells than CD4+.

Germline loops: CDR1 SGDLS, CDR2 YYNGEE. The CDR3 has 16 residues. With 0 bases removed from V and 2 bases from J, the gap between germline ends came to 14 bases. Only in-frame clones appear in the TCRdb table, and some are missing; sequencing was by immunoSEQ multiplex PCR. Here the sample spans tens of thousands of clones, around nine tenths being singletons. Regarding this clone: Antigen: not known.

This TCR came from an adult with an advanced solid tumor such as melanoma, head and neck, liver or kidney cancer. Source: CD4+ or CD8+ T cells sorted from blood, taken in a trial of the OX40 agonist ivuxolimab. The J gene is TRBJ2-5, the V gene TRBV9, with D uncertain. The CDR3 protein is CASSVEIGLHQETQYF. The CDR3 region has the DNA TGTGCCAGCAGCGTAGAGATCGGGCTCCATCAAGAGACCCAGTACTTC. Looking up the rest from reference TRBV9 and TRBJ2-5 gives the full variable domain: DSGVTQTPKHLITATGQRVTLRCSPRSGDLSVYWYQQSLDQGLQFLIQYYNGEERAKGNILERFSAQQFPDLHSELNLSSLELGDSALYFCASSVEIGLHQETQYFGPGTRLLVL.